This TCR beta chain was retrieved from a study of cytomegalovirus exposure and HLA in healthy donors (dated by TCRdb to about 2017). Background for the entire study: According to a later analysis, the 100 to 150 validation repertoires were produced on the same platform as the 680 or so repertoires of the first cohort. The study aimed to test whether cataloging public T cell receptors could reveal signatures of past pathogen exposure. In addition to the first cohort of 666 subjects, a separate validation cohort of 130 or so different subjects was used. To predict cytomegalovirus infection status, the study brought together high-throughput TCR immunosequencing, statistical association of individual TCRs with disease status, and machine learning.

The donors were included in the validation cohort of around 120 subjects, a group kept apart from the roughly 700-subject first cohort. What the work shows at the level of the full study, not this receptor alone: It was suggested by the authors that the approach could potentially be generalized to other disease states and immunological phenotypes. The classifier was reported to diagnose cytomegalovirus status with high specificity and sensitivity in both the original and validation cohorts. In vitro tests confirmed that a few of the cytomegalovirus-associated TCR beta chains recognize cytomegalovirus antigens. A later analysis lacked HLA typing for the validation cohort, so it scored co-occurrence in that cohort across all 110 or so repertoires. Most TCR sequences were seen in very few donors, while some public TCRs were found in many individuals. Of the cluster scores, 90% to 95% were above 0 in a later analysis, which found that TCRs clustered in the first cohort also tended to co-occur in the 95 to 150 validation repertoires. The study gave a list of some 150 TCR beta chains associated with cytomegalovirus.

Receptor amplification or capture employed the immunoSEQ multiplex PCR assay. On the authors' methods: A statistical classification framework was built for diagnosing cytomegalovirus status from the catalog of TCR beta chain sequences. TCRdb carries this immuneACCESS record with in-frame sequences only. Its versions omit some clonotypes, under half of them owing to an unresolved V gene in the studies checked, with the rest unexplained. V and J calls and clone size are copied from that table; D and trimming were computed from the DNA. This sample has under 95,000 clones in its table, and roughly 94% of those were observed once. Approximately 3.4% of the sample goes to the ten largest clones. The germline V gene specifies SGHVS as CDR1 and FNYEAQ as CDR2. V sheds 3 bases and J sheds 6 bases, leaving 11 bases between their ends. The CDR3 covers 13 residues, taking in both the cysteine and the phenylalanine. Kept here is only the CDR3 DNA, which spans 39 bases and is read in frame from base 1.

Comment on this clone: It lacks a known antigen. Base quality data are lacking; no much larger clone is found one base away.

The chain is assembled from TRBV7-6 and TRBJ1-1; too little of a D gene remains to name it. The sequencing input was PBMCs. The receptor's source is a woman under 30 in good health and CMV-seropositive. The CDR3: CASSLGRSSEAFF. The bases read TGTGCCAGCAGCTTGGGGAGAAGTTCTGAAGCTTTCTTT.